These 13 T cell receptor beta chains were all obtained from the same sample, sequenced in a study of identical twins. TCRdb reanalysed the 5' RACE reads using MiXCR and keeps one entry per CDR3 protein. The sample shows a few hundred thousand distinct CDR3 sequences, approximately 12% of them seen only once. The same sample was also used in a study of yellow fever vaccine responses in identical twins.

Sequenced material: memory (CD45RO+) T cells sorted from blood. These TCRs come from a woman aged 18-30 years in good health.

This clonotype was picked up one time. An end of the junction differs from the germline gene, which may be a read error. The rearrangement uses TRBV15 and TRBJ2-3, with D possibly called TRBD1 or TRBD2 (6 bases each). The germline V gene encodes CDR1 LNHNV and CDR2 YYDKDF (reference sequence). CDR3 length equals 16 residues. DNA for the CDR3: TGTGCCACCAGCGGAGAGGGCCCGGGGGCAACAGATACGCAGTATTTT. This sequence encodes CATSGEGPGATDTQYF.

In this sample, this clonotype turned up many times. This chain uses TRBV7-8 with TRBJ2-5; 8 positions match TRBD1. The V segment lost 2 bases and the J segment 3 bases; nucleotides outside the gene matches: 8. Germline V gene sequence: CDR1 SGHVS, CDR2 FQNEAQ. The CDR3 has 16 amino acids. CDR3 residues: CASSLIGTGSKETQYF. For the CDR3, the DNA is TGTGCCAGCAGCTTAATAGGGACAGGCTCTAAAGAGACCCAGTACTTC.

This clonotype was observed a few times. CDR3 nucleotides: TGTGCCTGGAGCGAAAAGGGAGCCAAAAACATTCAGTACTTC. Protein sequence: CAWSEKGAKNIQYF. The chain combines TRBV30 with TRBJ2-4; D is ambiguous. The V gene's germline CDR1 is GTSNPN and CDR2 SVGIG (reference sequence). Trimming removed 3 bases at V and 0 bases at J, with 9 bases between. This CDR3 has 14 residues.

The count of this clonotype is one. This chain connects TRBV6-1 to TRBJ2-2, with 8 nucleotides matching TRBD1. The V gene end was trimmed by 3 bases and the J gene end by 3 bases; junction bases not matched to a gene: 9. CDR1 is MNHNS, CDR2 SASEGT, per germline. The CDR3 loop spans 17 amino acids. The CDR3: CASSDLRGHRDTGELFF. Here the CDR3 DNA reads TGTGCCAGCAGTGACCTCAGGGGGCATCGGGACACCGGGGAGCTGTTTTTT.

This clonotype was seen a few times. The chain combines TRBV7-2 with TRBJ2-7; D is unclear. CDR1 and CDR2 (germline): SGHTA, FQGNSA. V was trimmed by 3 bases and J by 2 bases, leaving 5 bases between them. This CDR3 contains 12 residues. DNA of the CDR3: TGTGCCAGCAGCTTCGCCACCTACGAGCAGTACTTC. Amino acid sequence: CASSFATYEQYF.

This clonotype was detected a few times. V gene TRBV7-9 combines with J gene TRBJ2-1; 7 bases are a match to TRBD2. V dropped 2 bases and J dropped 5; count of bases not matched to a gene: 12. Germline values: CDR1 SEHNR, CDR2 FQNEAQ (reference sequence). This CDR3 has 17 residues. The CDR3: CASSLKIGTGLHNEQFF. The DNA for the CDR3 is TGTGCCAGCAGCTTAAAAATAGGTACGGGACTACACAATGAGCAGTTCTTC.

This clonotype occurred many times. CDR3 amino acids: CASSDDIYEQYF. DNA of the CDR3: TGTGCCAGCAGCGATGATATCTACGAGCAGTACTTC. This chain joins TRBV7-6 and TRBJ2-7; D call uncertain. The CDR3 extends over 12 amino acids. The V gene's germline CDR1 is SGHVS and CDR2 FNYEAQ. V was shortened by 5 bases and J by 3 bases, with 8 bases between the two germline ends.

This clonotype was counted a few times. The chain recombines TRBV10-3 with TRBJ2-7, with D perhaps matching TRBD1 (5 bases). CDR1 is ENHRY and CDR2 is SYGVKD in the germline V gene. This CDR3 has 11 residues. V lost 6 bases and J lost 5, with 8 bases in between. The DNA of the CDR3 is TGTGCCATCAGGGCAGGGCACGAGCAGTACTTC. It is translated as CAIRAGHEQYF.

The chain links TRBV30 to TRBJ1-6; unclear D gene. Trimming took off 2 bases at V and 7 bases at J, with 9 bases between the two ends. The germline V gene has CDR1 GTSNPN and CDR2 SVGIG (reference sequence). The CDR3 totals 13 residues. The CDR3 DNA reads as TGTGCCTGGAGTTTTGAGGAGAATTCACCCCTCCACTTT. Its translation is CAWSFEENSPLHF. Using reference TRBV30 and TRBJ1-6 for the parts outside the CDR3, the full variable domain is SQTIHQWPATLVQPVGSPLSLECTVEGTSNPNLYWYRQAAGRGLQLLFYSVGIGQISSEVPQNLSASRPQDRQFILSSKKLLLSDSGFYLCAWSFEENSPLHFGNGTRLTVT.

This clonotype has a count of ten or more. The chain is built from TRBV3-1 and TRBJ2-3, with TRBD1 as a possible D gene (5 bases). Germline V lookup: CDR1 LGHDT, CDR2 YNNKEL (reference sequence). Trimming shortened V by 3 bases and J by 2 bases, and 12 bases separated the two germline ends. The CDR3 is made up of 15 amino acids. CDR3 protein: CASSHGASITDTQYF. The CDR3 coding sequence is TGTGCCAGCAGCCATGGGGCTTCTATCACAGATACGCAGTATTTT.

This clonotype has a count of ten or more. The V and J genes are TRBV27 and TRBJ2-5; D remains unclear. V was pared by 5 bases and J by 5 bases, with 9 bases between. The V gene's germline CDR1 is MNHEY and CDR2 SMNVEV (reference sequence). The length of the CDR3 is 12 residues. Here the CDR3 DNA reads TGTGCCAGCAGTCCTCACGGGGAGACCCAGTACTTC. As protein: CASSPHGETQYF.

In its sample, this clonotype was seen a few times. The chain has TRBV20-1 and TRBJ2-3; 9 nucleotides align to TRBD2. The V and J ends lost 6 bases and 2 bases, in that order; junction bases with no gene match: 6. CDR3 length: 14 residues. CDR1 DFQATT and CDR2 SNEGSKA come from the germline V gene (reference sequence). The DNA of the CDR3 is TGCAGTGCCACAGCGGGAGGAACCACAGATACGCAGTATTTT. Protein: CSATAGGTTDTQYF.

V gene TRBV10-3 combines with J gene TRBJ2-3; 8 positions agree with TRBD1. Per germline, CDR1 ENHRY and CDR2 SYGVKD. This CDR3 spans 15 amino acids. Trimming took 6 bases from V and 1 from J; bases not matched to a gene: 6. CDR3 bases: TGTGCCATCAGCGGACAGGGTAAAGGCACAGATACGCAGTATTTT. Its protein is CAISGQGKGTDTQYF.